The 9 T cell receptor beta chains given below trace back to one sample, sequenced in a study of beta chain features in type 1 diabetes. Expressed TCRB transcripts were sequenced because the isolated RNA had all been reverse transcribed beforehand. Sequenced by immunoSEQ multiplex PCR; TCRdb stores in-frame clones only, minus some. The data show under 250,000 clones, with around 14% seen just once and around 0.03% held by the top ten. Sequencing was carried out using naive CD4+ T cells from blood. The receptor set was obtained from a woman in her forties in good health.

This clone was seen a few times. The rearrangement links TRBV6-1 to TRBJ1-2; no clear D. The V and J ends lost 1 base and 4 bases respectively, with 10 bases between them. The CDR3 is made up of 14 amino acids. Germline CDR1 is MNHNS and CDR2 is SASEGT. The CDR3 DNA reads as TGTGCCAGCAGTGAAGGAAGAGGAACCTATGGCTACACCTTC. This encodes CASSEGRGTYGYTF.

The chain's CDR3 is CASSEGAGTGRGYTF. In nucleotides, the CDR3 is TGTGCCAGCAGTGAAGGGGCCGGGACAGGTAGAGGCTACACCTTC. The V and J genes are TRBV27 and TRBJ1-2, with TRBD1 identical over 8 bases. Germline loops: CDR1 MNHEY, CDR2 SMNVEV (reference sequence). V was clipped by 5 bases and J by 8 bases; unmatched bases: 13. CDR3 length: 15 residues.

This clone was counted between two and nine times. This chain joins TRBV6-6 and TRBJ1-5; possibly TRBD1 for D (6 bases). Germline CDR1 is MNHNY and CDR2 is SVGAGI (reference sequence). The CDR3 spans 15 residues. The ends were cut back, 2 bases at V and 3 bases at J, with 11 bases in the middle. The CDR3 loop reads CASSYRQGINQPQHF. CDR3 bases: TGTGCCAGCAGTTACCGGCAGGGGATCAATCAGCCCCAGCATTTT.

This clone was detected only once. The V gene is TRBV9, the J gene TRBJ2-3; 7 nucleotides line up with TRBD1. J was trimmed by 2 bases and V by 6 bases; bases with no gene match: 9. The CDR3 runs 15 residues. Germline CDR1 and CDR2: SGDLS and YYNGEE. DNA for the CDR3: TGTGCCAGCATGCGGACAGGCGAACCCACAGATACGCAGTATTTT. This codes for CASMRTGEPTDTQYF.

This clone was seen more than once but under ten times. The chain joins TRBV29-1 to TRBJ2-3; D might be TRBD2 (7 bases). Deletions cut 8 bases from V and 5 bases from J, with 20 bases between. This CDR3 is 14 amino acids long. Per germline, CDR1 SQVTM and CDR2 ANQGSEA. CDR3 sequence: CSTRGGQRRDTQYF. As DNA, the CDR3 is TGCAGCACGAGGGGGGGACAAAGACGAGATACGCAGTATTTT.

This clone was observed a few times. The V gene is TRBV19, the J gene TRBJ2-5; TRBD2 matches 7 bases. Germline trimming cut 7 bases from V and 5 bases from J; bases unmatched to any gene: 4. CDR1 and CDR2 (germline): LNHDA, SQIVND (reference sequence). The CDR3 consists of 12 residues. CDR3 in DNA: TGTGCCAGTACTACTAGCGACGAGACCCAGTACTTC. It is translated as CASTTSDETQYF. The full variable domain, completed using reference TRBV19 and TRBJ2-5, is DGGITQSPKYLFRKEGQNVTLSCEQNLNHDAMYWYRQDPGQGLRLIYYSQIVNDFQKGDIAEGYSVSREKKESFPLTVTSAQKNPTAFYLCASTTSDETQYFGPGTRLLVL.

This clone was seen a few times. The CDR3 nucleotides read TGTGCCAGCAGTAAGACAGGAATCGGCTACGAGCAGTACTTC. Translating it yields CASSKTGIGYEQYF. The genes are TRBV6-5 and TRBJ2-7; tentative D call: TRBD1 (6 bases). This CDR3 comprises 14 residues. The germline gives CDR1 MNHEY, CDR2 SVGAGI. V was pared by 5 bases and J by 3 bases, with 14 bases between.

This chain links TRBV5-6 with TRBJ2-7; possible D gene TRBD1, 5 bases. Germline CDR1 is SGHDT and CDR2 is YYEEEE. The ends were cut back, 2 bases at V and 0 bases at J, with 15 bases in the middle. The CDR3 covers 16 residues. The CDR3 is CASSLIRAAISYEQYF. The CDR3 bases are TGTGCCAGCAGCTTAATCAGGGCCGCCATCTCCTACGAGCAGTACTTC.

The chain's CDR3 is CASSLGQGAGTEAFF. The CDR3 DNA reads TGTGCCAGCAGCTTGGGACAGGGGGCAGGGACTGAAGCTTTCTTT. The chain links TRBV5-4 to TRBJ1-1, with 10 bases fitting TRBD1. CDR1 SGHNT and CDR2 YYREEE come from the germline V gene (reference sequence). Trimming removed 0 bases from V and 5 bases from J; junction bases left unmatched: 4. The length of the CDR3 is 15 residues.